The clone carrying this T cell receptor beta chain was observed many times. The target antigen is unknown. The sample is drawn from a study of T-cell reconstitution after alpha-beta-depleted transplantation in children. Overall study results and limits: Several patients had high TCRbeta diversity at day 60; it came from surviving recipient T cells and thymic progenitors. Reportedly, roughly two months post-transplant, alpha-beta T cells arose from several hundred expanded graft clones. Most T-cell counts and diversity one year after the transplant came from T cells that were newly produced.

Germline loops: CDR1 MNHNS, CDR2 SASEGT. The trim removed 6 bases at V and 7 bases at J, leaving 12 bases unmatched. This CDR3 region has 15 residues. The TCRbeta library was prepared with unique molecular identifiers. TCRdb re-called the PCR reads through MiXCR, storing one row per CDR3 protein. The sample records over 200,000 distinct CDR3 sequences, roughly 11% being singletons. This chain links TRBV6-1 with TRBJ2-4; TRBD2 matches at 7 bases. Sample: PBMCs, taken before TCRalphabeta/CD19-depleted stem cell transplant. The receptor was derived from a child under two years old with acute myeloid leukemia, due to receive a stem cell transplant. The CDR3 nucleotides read TGTGCCAGCAGCGAGGGGACTACCGAGGTGAACATTCAGTACTTC. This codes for CASSEGTTEVNIQYF.